These 8 T cell receptor beta chains were sequenced from one sample in a study of shared clonotypes between healthy human individuals. The method was immunoSEQ multiplex PCR; TCRdb's version includes in-frame clones alone and lacks a portion of them. The table lists about 490,000 clones, 76% of them singletons. The sample comprised PBMCs. The receptors originated from a middle-aged woman in good health. Some clones in this sample may be carry-over from other donors' samples.

This chain uses TRBV28 with TRBJ2-7, with 8 bases aligning to TRBD2. The CDR3 covers 13 residues. V shed 9 bases and J 2 bases; nucleotides not matched to a gene: 6. Germline V gives CDR1 MDHEN, CDR2 SYDVKM. In DNA, the CDR3 is TGTGCCAGTATAGCGGGAAGGGCCTACGAGCAGTACTTC. Translation gives CASIAGRAYEQYF.

Remarks on this clone: Additional DNA sequences in this sample encode the identical CDR3. The chain has TRBV7-9 and TRBJ1-5; tentatively, D is TRBD1 (6 bases). The CDR3 extends over 14 amino acids. Germline V gives CDR1 SEHNR, CDR2 FQNEAQ (reference sequence). V was trimmed by 1 base and J by 4 bases, leaving 8 bases between them. For the CDR3, the DNA is TGTGCCAGCAGCTTAGGGGGGCTAAATCAGCCCCAGCATTTT. Translating it yields CASSLGGLNQPQHF.

The chain couples TRBV19 to TRBJ2-7; D possibly matches TRBD1 or TRBD2 (5 bases each). The ends were cut back, 9 bases at V and 7 bases at J, with 19 bases in the middle. Germline V lookup: CDR1 LNHDA, CDR2 SQIVND (reference sequence). The CDR3 runs to 13 residues. CDR3 nucleotides: TGTGCCAGCTCTTTCGGGACCCGAGGGGAGCAGTACTTC. Its protein product is CASSFGTRGEQYF. Using reference TRBV19 and TRBJ2-7 for the parts outside the CDR3, the full variable domain is DGGITQSPKYLFRKEGQNVTLSCEQNLNHDAMYWYRQDPGQGLRLIYYSQIVNDFQKGDIAEGYSVSREKKESFPLTVTSAQKNPTAFYLCASSFGTRGEQYFGPGTRLTVT.

Concerning this clone: At the DNA level, this CDR3 is encoded by other sequences in the same sample as well. J is TRBJ2-3 and V is TRBV11-2; no clear D. V lost 3 bases to trimming and J lost 0 bases, with 13 bases between them. Germline loops: CDR1 SGHAT, CDR2 FQNNGV. The CDR3 runs 16 residues. The CDR3 nucleotides read TGTGCCAGCAGCTTGGCAGGTTACGCTAGCACAGATACGCAGTATTTT. Translated, it gives CASSLAGYASTDTQYF.

The V call is TRBV6-5, the J call TRBJ1-1; unclear D gene. The CDR3 is 13 residues long. V lost 8 bases, J lost 1 base, and 11 bases lay in between. Germline-derived CDR1 and CDR2 are MNHEY and SVGAGI. CDR3 bases: TGTGCCAGCGGGGAGGTTAGGAACACTGAAGCTTTCTTT. Encoded protein: CASGEVRNTEAFF.

The J gene is TRBJ2-7, the V gene TRBV28; 7 bases are a match to TRBD1. CDR1 and CDR2 from the germline V gene are MDHEN and SYDVKM. CDR3 length: 15 residues. The ends lost 6 bases at V and 1 base at J; junction bases unmatched: 9. The CDR3 DNA follows: TGTGCCAGCAGGAGTACAGGGGCCGGATCCTACGAGCAGTACTTC. It translates to CASRSTGAGSYEQYF.

The rearrangement joins TRBV4-1 to TRBJ2-3; 12 bases agree with TRBD2. CDR1 is MGHRA and CDR2 is YSYEKL in the germline V gene. Trimming took 3 bases from V and 0 from J; bases not matched to a gene: 13. This CDR3 spans 20 amino acids. CDR3 residues: CASSQPGLAGPRASTDTQYF. As DNA, the CDR3 is TGCGCCAGCAGCCAGCCGGGACTAGCGGGTCCTAGGGCTAGCACAGATACGCAGTATTTT.

The chain couples TRBV6-1 to TRBJ1-2; 8 nucleotides agree with TRBD1. Unmatched junction bases numbered 0, after V lost 3 bases and J lost 3 bases. Germline CDR1 reads MNHNS; CDR2 reads SASEGT. The CDR3 extends over 13 amino acids. The CDR3 loop reads CASSDRGHYGYTF. CDR3 DNA sequence: TGTGCCAGCAGTGACAGGGGGCACTATGGCTACACCTTC.